The 25 T cell receptor beta chains below come from one sample, sequenced in a study of blood T cell repertoires in COVID-19. Sequenced by immunoSEQ multiplex PCR; TCRdb stores in-frame clones only, minus some. The table includes 50,000 to 65,000 clones, around 80% detected once. Sequenced material: peripheral blood. The receptor set was obtained from a human donor in a cohort sampled during active COVID-19.

V usage is TRBV6-6 and J usage is TRBJ1-1, with TRBD1 matching over 7 bases. V was clipped by 3 bases and J by 4 bases; unmatched bases: 8. The CDR3 is made up of 15 amino acids. Germline lookup yields CDR1 MNHNY and CDR2 SVGAGI (reference sequence). The CDR3 DNA sequence: TGTGCCAGCAGTTATACAGGGGTGAGATTCACTGAAGCTTTCTTT. As protein: CASSYTGVRFTEAFF.

The chain recombines TRBV5-1 with TRBJ2-7; 9 bases match TRBD1. Per the germline V gene, CDR1 is SGHRS and CDR2 is YFSETQ. V was clipped by 0 bases and J by 1 base; unmatched bases: 5. The CDR3 loop spans 16 amino acids. The CDR3 loop is CASSLGGTGSSYEQYF. The CDR3 bases are TGCGCCAGCAGCTTGGGAGGGACAGGGAGTTCCTACGAGCAGTACTTC.

The chain has TRBV5-1 and TRBJ1-1; 7 nucleotides line up with TRBD1. J gave up 5 bases and V 0 bases, and 10 bases lay outside the gene matches. This CDR3 has 16 amino acids. Looked up from germline, CDR1 is SGHRS and CDR2 is YFSETQ. The CDR3 loop is CASSLEAGQSLTEAFF. The CDR3 region has the DNA TGCGCCAGCAGCTTGGAGGCGGGACAGAGTTTGACTGAAGCTTTCTTT. The complete variable domain, with remaining parts taken from reference TRBV5-1 and TRBJ1-1, reads KAGVTQTPRYLIKTRGQQVTLSCSPISGHRSVSWYQQTPGQGLQFLFEYFSETQRNKGNFPGRFSGRQFSNSRSEMNVSTLELGDSALYLCASSLEAGQSLTEAFFGQGTRLTVV.

The chain employs TRBV18 and TRBJ2-1; 11 nucleotides align to TRBD2. The V gene's germline CDR1 is KGHSH and CDR2 LQKENI. This CDR3 spans 17 amino acids. The J segment lost 4 bases and the V segment lost 4 bases, leaving 9 bases of the junction unmatched. CDR3: CASSRMTTSGMYNEQFF. The CDR3 bases are TGTGCCAGCTCACGTATGACGACTAGCGGGATGTACAATGAGCAGTTCTTC. The whole variable domain, filled in from reference TRBV18 and TRBJ2-1, reads NAGVMQNPRHLVRRRGQEARLRCSPMKGHSHVYWYRQLPEEGLKFMVYLQKENIIDESGMPKERFSAEFPKEGPSILRIQQVVRGDSAAYFCASSRMTTSGMYNEQFFGPGTRLTVL.

The CDR3 spells CASSSDGSGSYTF. The CDR3, as DNA: TGCGCCAGCAGCTCGGACGGGTCAGGGAGCTACACCTTC. This chain uses TRBV5-1 with TRBJ1-2; possible D gene TRBD1, 5 bases. The CDR3 has 13 amino acids. The ends were cut back, 3 bases at V and 9 bases at J, with 15 bases in the middle. Germline assignment: CDR1 SGHRS and CDR2 YFSETQ.

The J gene is TRBJ2-2, the V gene TRBV3-1 (or the pseudogene TRBV3-2); 9 positions agree with TRBD2. The CDR3 runs to 16 residues. Germline V lookup: CDR1 LGHDT, CDR2 YNNKEL (reference sequence). The V and J ends lost 4 bases and 1 base, in that order; junction bases with no gene match: 4. For the CDR3, the DNA is TGTGCCAGCAGCCCCGGACTAGCGATGAACACCGGGGAGCTGTTTTTT. Translated, it gives CASSPGLAMNTGELFF.

This chain links TRBV11-1 with TRBJ2-7; 7 bases agree with TRBD1. The CDR3 length is 15 residues. V shed 3 bases, J shed 5 bases, and the junction held 10 bases outside the gene matches. In germline, CDR1 is SGHAT, CDR2 FQDESV (reference sequence). The CDR3 sequence: CASSLGRQGTHEQYF. For the CDR3, the DNA is TGTGCCAGCAGCTTGGGGAGACAGGGCACCCACGAGCAGTACTTC.

This CDR3 is CASSALGSGNTIYF. CDR3 nucleotide sequence: TGTGCCAGTAGCGCCCTCGGCTCTGGAAACACCATATATTTT. The rearrangement links TRBV19 to TRBJ1-3; D unresolved. The CDR3 extends over 14 amino acids. V lost 6 bases and J lost 0, with 9 bases in between. The germline CDR1 and CDR2 sequences are LNHDA and SQIVND (reference sequence).

The CDR3 bases are TGTGCCAGCAGTGTTACTAGCGTGCAGTTCTTC. As protein: CASSVTSVQFF. J is TRBJ2-1 and V is TRBV2; TRBD2 matches at 7 bases. This CDR3 has 11 amino acids. Germline lookup yields CDR1 SNHLY and CDR2 FYNNEI. The ends lost 4 bases at V and 12 bases at J; junction bases unmatched: 3.

CDR3 sequence (DNA): TGTGCCAGCAGCTTGGCCGCCAGGGAAGATACGCAGTATTTT. Translated, it gives CASSLAAREDTQYF. The V gene is TRBV5-4, the J gene TRBJ2-3; weak D call: TRBD1 (5 bases). The CDR3 is 14 residues long. V dropped 0 bases and J dropped 5 bases, with 10 bases sitting between them. The germline CDR1 and CDR2 sequences are SGHNT and YYREEE (reference sequence).

As for this clone: The identical CDR3 is also encoded by other nucleotide sequences in the sample. The chain recombines TRBV5-1 with TRBJ2-7, with 9 positions matching TRBD2. The CDR3 has 15 residues. Germline CDR1 SGHRS, CDR2 YFSETQ. V shed 0 bases and J 4 bases; nucleotides not matched to a gene: 5. The CDR3 spells CASSLGGLALYEQYF. The CDR3 nucleotides are TGCGCCAGCAGCTTGGGGGGACTAGCACTTTACGAGCAGTACTTC.

The rearrangement uses TRBV5-1 and TRBJ2-7, with 7 bases aligning to TRBD1. This CDR3 spans 15 amino acids. Germline V gives CDR1 SGHRS, CDR2 YFSETQ. Trimming cost V 4 bases and J 2 bases; bases outside gene matches: 9. Here the CDR3 DNA reads TGCGCCAGCAGCCCTGGGACAGCTCGGACCTACGAGCAGTACTTC. Its protein is CASSPGTARTYEQYF.

The chain carries TRBV7-8 and TRBJ1-1; 11 nucleotides line up with TRBD1. CDR1 is SGHVS and CDR2 is FQNEAQ in the germline V gene. The CDR3 totals 15 residues. Losses at the gene ends were 4 bases for V and 11 bases for J; bases not matched to a gene: 12. DNA of the CDR3: TGTGCCAGCAGCTCAAGGAAGGGACAGGGGGATCGGGCTTTCTTT. Translation: CASSSRKGQGDRAFF.

The chain combines TRBV27 with TRBJ1-2, with TRBD1 matching 7 bases. This CDR3 comprises 11 residues. CDR1 and CDR2 from the germline V gene are MNHEY and SMNVEV (reference sequence). V lost 7 bases and J lost 5; bases outside the gene matches: 1. The chain's CDR3 is CASKQGYGYTF. The DNA of the CDR3 is TGTGCCAGCAAACAGGGGTATGGCTACACCTTC.

V gene TRBV3-1 (or the pseudogene TRBV3-2) combines with J gene TRBJ1-1; weak D call: TRBD1 (5 bases). The germline V gene has CDR1 LGHDT and CDR2 YNNKEL (reference sequence). V lost 5 bases to trimming and J lost 3 bases, with 13 bases between them. The CDR3 sequence is 14 residues long. In nucleotides, the CDR3 is TGTGCCAGCAGCGCAACCGACAGCTACACTGAAGCTTTCTTT. Amino acid sequence: CASSATDSYTEAFF.

The rearrangement uses TRBV9 and TRBJ2-3; 11 positions agree with TRBD2. J gave up 4 bases and V 0 bases, and 4 bases lay outside the gene matches. This CDR3 has 16 residues. Germline lookup yields CDR1 SGDLS and CDR2 YYNGEE. CDR3 nucleotides: TGTGCCAGCAGCGTAGGAAGTAGCGGGGGGGCAGATACGCAGTATTTT. Its translation is CASSVGSSGGADTQYF.

This rearrangement joins TRBV7-6 to TRBJ1-3, with D unresolved. The ends were cut back, 2 bases at V and 6 bases at J, with 2 bases in the middle. Germline V CDR1 and CDR2: SGHVS, FNYEAQ. This CDR3 has 11 amino acids. CDR3 region: CASSLQNTIYF. The CDR3, as DNA: TGTGCCAGCAGCTTACAAAACACCATATATTTT.

The V call is TRBV5-5, the J call TRBJ1-2; D is unclear. CDR3 length equals 13 residues. Trimming removed 2 bases from V and 8 bases from J, with 13 bases in between. CDR1 is SGHKS and CDR2 is YYEKEE in the germline V gene (reference sequence). The CDR3 nucleotides are TGTGCCAGCAGCTTATCTAGGGAGTACGGCTACACCTTC. It is translated as CASSLSREYGYTF. Together with reference TRBV5-5 and TRBJ1-2, the CDR3 gives the full variable domain: DAGVTQSPTHLIKTRGQQVTLRCSPISGHKSVSWYQQVLGQGPQFIFQYYEKEERGRGNFPDRFSARQFPNYSSELNVNALLLGDSALYLCASSLSREYGYTFGSGTRLTVV.

This clone was detected once. The J gene is TRBJ2-7, the V gene TRBV3-1 (or the pseudogene TRBV3-2); D is unresolved. Germline assignment: CDR1 LGHDT and CDR2 YNNKEL (reference sequence). Trimming shortened V by 1 base and J by 3 bases, and 13 bases separated the two germline ends. This CDR3 spans 15 amino acids. The CDR3 here is CASSQAQYTHYEQYF. CDR3 in DNA: TGTGCCAGCAGCCAAGCCCAATACACACACTACGAGCAGTACTTC.

The chain employs TRBV19 and TRBJ1-6, with D perhaps TRBD1 (6 bases). Per germline, CDR1 LNHDA and CDR2 SQIVND (reference sequence). The CDR3 extends over 12 amino acids. V dropped 9 bases and J dropped 5 bases, with 8 bases sitting between them. CDR3 nucleotides: TGTGCCAGCGGACAGAATAATTCACCCCTCCACTTT. It is translated as CASGQNNSPLHF.

CDR3 sequence: CASSVGSSFSGANVLTF. CDR3 DNA: TGTGCCAGCAGCGTTGGATCTAGCTTCTCTGGGGCCAACGTCCTGACTTTC. This chain links TRBV9 with TRBJ2-6, with D possibly matching TRBD2 (5 bases). This CDR3 comprises 17 residues. Trimming removed 2 bases at V and 0 bases at J, with 12 bases between. Germline-derived CDR1 and CDR2 are SGDLS and YYNGEE. The full variable domain, rest sourced from reference TRBV9 and TRBJ2-6, is DSGVTQTPKHLITATGQRVTLRCSPRSGDLSVYWYQQSLDQGLQFLIQYYNGEERAKGNILERFSAQQFPDLHSELNLSSLELGDSALYFCASSVGSSFSGANVLTFGAGSRLTVL.

This sequence joins TRBV5-4 and TRBJ2-7; TRBD1 is a possible D gene (6 bases). The CDR3 is 14 amino acids. CDR1 is SGHNT, CDR2 YYREEE, per germline (reference sequence). The V gene lost 4 bases and the J gene lost 4 bases, with 15 bases spanning the gap. CDR3 sequence (DNA): TGTGCCAGCAGCAGTCCCACAGGGAAGTACGAGCAGTACTTC. Protein product: CASSSPTGKYEQYF.

This chain links TRBV6-5 with TRBJ1-1; D is perhaps TRBD1 (5 bases). The germline V gene has CDR1 MNHEY and CDR2 SVGAGI. V lost 2 bases, J lost 5 bases, and 9 bases lay in between. The CDR3 length is 13 residues. CDR3 in amino acids: CASSYRGRTEAFF. The CDR3 DNA is TGTGCCAGCAGTTACAGGGGCAGGACTGAAGCTTTCTTT.

This clone came up once. The rearrangement joins TRBV5-4 to TRBJ2-1, with 7 nucleotides matching TRBD1. There are 15 residues in the CDR3. CDR1 SGHNT and CDR2 YYREEE come from the germline V gene (reference sequence). V dropped 3 bases and J dropped 1; count of bases not matched to a gene: 4. The CDR3, as DNA: TGTGCCAGCAGCTCCCGACAGGGTTCCTACAATGAGCAGTTCTTC. Translated: CASSSRQGSYNEQFF.

This chain uses TRBV5-1 with TRBJ1-1; 10 positions match TRBD1. V dropped 4 bases and J dropped 0; count of bases not matched to a gene: 18. This CDR3 region has 20 residues. CDR1 SGHRS and CDR2 YFSETQ come from the germline V gene. In DNA, the CDR3 is TGCGCCAGCAGCGGGGGACAGGGGTACCCCAGCCCGTTATTGAACACTGAAGCTTTCTTT. It encodes CASSGGQGYPSPLLNTEAFF.